This TCR beta chain derives from a study of post-analysis software for immune sequencing data (dated by TCRdb to between 2015 and 2016). General notes on the study: Disease courses on record covered relapsing-remitting, secondary progressive and progressive-relapsing multiple sclerosis, though some patients had no subtype annotation. A subset of samples was prepared in parallel using single-end sample barcoding, then pooled and co-amplified after Illumina adapter ligation. The patient repertoires were compared against approximately twelve previously published healthy control repertoires obtained from donors aged roughly 6 to 26 years.

Receptors were amplified or captured by PCR. Instrument used: Illumina HiSeq 2500. To reduce PCR and sequencing biases, unique molecular identifiers were built into the TCR beta cDNA libraries. Roughly 500,000 cDNA molecules were obtained per 1 to 10 million input T cells, so each molecule approximated one T cell. The same protocol used for the earlier healthy control dataset was applied to prepare and sequence the patient libraries. Samples belonging to the same batch were prepared together, multiplexed and sequenced on a shared HiSeq lane. As for the original processing: Raw barcoded reads were processed with MIGEC, discarding single-read molecular identifier groups before consensus assembly and CDR3 extraction. Clonotype tables were post-analysed with VDJtools, and diversity was normalized by down-sampling all datasets to the smallest sample size. Repertoire overlap clustering matched CDR3 amino acid but not nucleotide sequences to correct batch-related cross-sample contamination. The public reads were reprocessed in TCRdb via fastp at Q25 and MiXCR, keeping in-frame beta chains. All rows with the same CDR3 protein become a single entry with the most common DNA and genes. The V and J calls here are based on TCRdb, not the publication. The sample table lists a few hundred thousand distinct CDR3 sequences, about 39% of them with a count of one. The ten largest clones add up to 7.5% to 8.5% of the sample.

Overall study outcomes, separate from this receptor: The control group was slightly older than the multiple sclerosis patient group. Compared with controls, multiple sclerosis patients had significantly lower normalized Chao1 diversity, a finding suggesting substantial peripheral T-cell clonal expansion. Strong co-clustering of samples prepared in the same batch was shown by direct clustering with F measure, prompting a batch-effect correction. Significantly higher frequencies in patients than in controls were found for roughly 5 TRBV segments, including TRBV5-6, TRBV5-1 and TRBV20-1.

The CDR3, cysteine through phenylalanine, is 14 amino acids long. Only CDR3 DNA is held: 42 bases, read in frame from base 1. V drops 4 bases and J drops 1 base, leaving 11 bases in between. The germline V gene (reference sequence) provides CDR1 LGHDT and CDR2 YNNKEL. This clonotype was detected a few times. Its antigen is unknown. The sample holds no much larger clone one base away, and base qualities are not on file. To demonstrate the VDJtools post-analysis software, the study profiled TCR beta repertoires from the peripheral blood of around 13 young patients with multiple sclerosis. Multiple sclerosis patients were children and adolescents aged 6 to 15 years.

The sequencing input was blood. The TCR sequence derives from a girl between 2 and 10 years old with multiple sclerosis. The chain uses TRBV3-1 and TRBJ2-7, with the D gene not clear enough to name. The sequence in DNA is TGTGCCAGCAGCCGAAGTAGGGCTTCCTACGAGCAGTACTTC. Translated, it reads CASSRSRASYEQYF.